Listed here are 27 T cell receptor beta chains from one sample, sequenced in a study of technical replicates of blood from a few donors. The protocol was immunoSEQ multiplex PCR, while the TCRdb copy is restricted to in-frame clones and leaves out a portion. The sample lists about 83,000 clones, approximately 90% occurring once. The sample taken for sequencing was T cells isolated from PBMCs. These receptors originate from a human donor in good health.

This sequence joins TRBV4-1 and TRBJ2-1, with D tentatively TRBD2 (6 bases). V was clipped by 4 bases and J by 2 bases, with 15 bases between them. This CDR3 spans 16 amino acids. Germline V CDR1 and CDR2: MGHRA, YSYEKL. This CDR3 is CASSRVTSTPYNEQFF. Written as DNA, the CDR3 is TGCGCCAGCAGCCGAGTGACTAGTACTCCCTACAATGAGCAGTTCTTC.

The chain has TRBV4-1 and TRBJ1-1; D perhaps matches TRBD1 (6 bases). Germline V lookup: CDR1 MGHRA, CDR2 YSYEKL. The CDR3 is made up of 16 amino acids. Trimming pared 4 bases from V and 0 bases from J, leaving 15 bases between. The CDR3 DNA reads TGCGCCAGCAGCCGGACAGCTATGGCAATGAACACTGAAGCTTTCTTT. This sequence encodes CASSRTAMAMNTEAFF.

The rearrangement links TRBV7-2 to TRBJ2-5, with TRBD2 matching over 10 bases. V lost 3 bases to trimming and J lost 2 bases; unmatched junction nucleotides: 3. Per the germline V gene, CDR1 is SGHTA and CDR2 is FQGNSA. The CDR3 covers 15 residues. The DNA for the CDR3 is TGTGCCAGCAGCTTGGGACTAGCGTCTCAAGAGACCCAGTACTTC. Translated: CASSLGLASQETQYF.

The chain links TRBV5-6 to TRBJ1-1; D is undetermined. There are 15 residues in the CDR3. The V and J ends lost 4 bases and 3 bases respectively, with 16 bases between them. The germline gives CDR1 SGHDT, CDR2 YYEEEE. The CDR3 region has the DNA TGTGCCAGCAGCAGCTTGGTTATGGGCGACACTGAAGCTTTCTTT. Translating it yields CASSSLVMGDTEAFF.

The chain has TRBV2 and TRBJ2-7, with TRBD1 matching over 8 bases. From germline, CDR1 is SNHLY and CDR2 FYNNEI. V was clipped by 11 bases and J by 0 bases; unmatched bases: 3. The CDR3 loop spans 12 amino acids. The CDR3 region has the DNA TGTGCCGGGGACAGGAGCTCCTACGAGCAGTACTTC. It encodes CAGDRSSYEQYF.

The chain recombines TRBV28 with TRBJ2-3; possible D gene TRBD1, 6 bases. Germline V CDR1 and CDR2: MDHEN, SYDVKM. V lost 6 bases, J lost 6 bases, and 22 bases lay in between. This CDR3 is built from 16 residues. CDR3 sequence: CASSHRDNRKVDTQYF. Written as DNA, the CDR3 is TGTGCCAGCAGCCACAGGGACAATAGAAAGGTGGATACGCAGTATTTT.

The chain recombines TRBV6-5 with TRBJ2-1, with D perhaps matching TRBD1 (7 bases). This CDR3 spans 13 amino acids. Germline CDR1 and CDR2: MNHEY and SVGAGI. Trimming pared 7 bases from V and 4 bases from J, leaving 11 bases between. This chain's CDR3 is CASTTGTYNEQFF. The DNA of the CDR3 is TGTGCCAGCACGACAGGGACTTACAATGAGCAGTTCTTC.

The CDR3 loop reads CSVPTVPGNTEAFF. CDR3 sequence (DNA): TGCAGCGTTCCGACAGTTCCGGGGAACACTGAAGCTTTCTTT. The chain carries TRBV29-1 and TRBJ1-1; perhaps TRBD1 as D (5 bases). The CDR3 is 14 residues long. CDR1 and CDR2 (germline): SQVTM, ANQGSEA. V lost 5 bases and J 1 base, leaving 14 bases between the germline ends.

CDR3 nucleotides: TGTGCCACCAGCCCCCGGACAGGGGGCGCCTATGGCTACACCTTC. As protein: CATSPRTGGAYGYTF. This chain uses TRBV15 with TRBJ1-2, with TRBD1 matching 11 bases. Germline lookup yields CDR1 LNHNV and CDR2 YYDKDF (reference sequence). With 5 bases clipped from V and 4 bases from J, the junction kept 6 bases outside the gene matches. The length of the CDR3 is 15 residues. Using reference TRBV15 and TRBJ1-2 for the parts outside the CDR3, the full variable domain is DAMVIQNPRYQVTQFGKPVTLSCSQTLNHNVMYWYQQKSSQAPKLLFHYYDKDFNNEADTPDNFQSRRPNTSFCFLDIRSPGLGDTAMYLCATSPRTGGAYGYTFGSGTRLTVV.

The CDR3 DNA follows: TGTGCCAGCTCACAGGGGCGCTCAGCCGCAGGGGAAGCTTTCTTT. Amino acids: CASSQGRSAAGEAFF. The chain joins TRBV18 to TRBJ1-1; D might be TRBD1 (5 bases). CDR1 is KGHSH and CDR2 is LQKENI in the germline V gene. Trimming removed 4 bases from V and 8 bases from J, with 20 bases in between. This CDR3 has 15 amino acids. The full variable domain, its missing parts supplied by reference TRBV18 and TRBJ1-1, is NAGVMQNPRHLVRRRGQEARLRCSPMKGHSHVYWYRQLPEEGLKFMVYLQKENIIDESGMPKERFSAEFPKEGPSILRIQQVVRGDSAAYFCASSQGRSAAGEAFFGQGTRLTVV.

The chain uses TRBV5-6 and TRBJ2-3; D not certain. This CDR3 spans 15 amino acids. Germline loops: CDR1 SGHDT, CDR2 YYEEEE. V dropped 1 base and J dropped 0 bases, with 9 bases sitting between them. The CDR3 region has the DNA TGTGCCAGCAGCTTGTTTACAGATAGCACAGATACGCAGTATTTT. Amino acid sequence: CASSLFTDSTDTQYF.

The V and J genes are TRBV9 and TRBJ2-2, with 13 bases matching TRBD2. CDR3 length: 17 amino acids. V was clipped by 7 bases and J by 6 bases; unmatched bases: 12. Germline CDR1 is SGDLS and CDR2 is YYNGEE. CDR3 loop: CASRIGTSGISAGELFF. The CDR3, as DNA: TGTGCCAGCCGAATCGGGACTAGCGGGATATCGGCCGGGGAGCTGTTTTTT.

This chain uses TRBV25-1 with TRBJ2-1; 8 bases are a match to TRBD1. CDR1 and CDR2 (germline): MGHDK, SYGVNS. The CDR3 runs to 16 residues. J was trimmed by 0 bases and V by 0 bases; bases with no gene match: 1. This CDR3 is CASSEYTGGSYNEQFF. The CDR3 nucleotides are TGTGCCAGCAGTGAATATACAGGGGGCTCCTACAATGAGCAGTTCTTC.

This clone was recorded once. V is TRBV19 and J is TRBJ2-4; D is possibly TRBD2 (6 bases). Trimming cost V 1 base and J 0 bases, with 10 bases left between them. The germline CDR1 and CDR2 sequences are LNHDA and SQIVND (reference sequence). The CDR3 sequence is 16 residues long. CDR3 residues: CASSIARGLAKNIQYF. The CDR3 bases are TGTGCCAGTAGTATAGCCCGGGGGTTAGCCAAAAACATTCAGTACTTC.

The chain carries TRBV30 and TRBJ1-2, with a weak D call TRBD1 (5 bases). V was cut by 3 bases and J by 1 base, with 18 bases left in between. This CDR3 has 16 amino acids. CDR1 is GTSNPN, CDR2 SVGIG, per germline (reference sequence). CDR3 region: CAWRKGFVSVNYGYTF. As DNA, the CDR3 is TGTGCCTGGAGGAAGGGGTTTGTTTCAGTTAACTATGGCTACACCTTC.

This chain joins TRBV14 and TRBJ1-2; 8 bases agree with TRBD1. V lost 4 bases to trimming and J lost 5 bases; unmatched junction nucleotides: 3. Germline loops: CDR1 SGHDN, CDR2 FVKESK. The CDR3 is 13 residues long. CDR3 amino acids: CASSPGQGYGYTF. The CDR3 DNA follows: TGTGCCAGCAGCCCCGGACAGGGTTATGGCTACACCTTC.

This chain connects TRBV11-1 to TRBJ2-7, with a tentative D call TRBD2 (5 bases). The germline CDR1 and CDR2 sequences are SGHAT and FQDESV (reference sequence). Trimming shortened V by 4 bases and J by 4 bases, and 8 bases separated the two germline ends. CDR3 length equals 12 residues. The CDR3 bases are TGTGCCAGCAGCTCTAGCCGGTACGAGCAGTACTTC. Its protein product is CASSSSRYEQYF.

The chain combines TRBV14 with TRBJ1-1; possibly TRBD1 for D (5 bases). Germline V CDR1 and CDR2: SGHDN, FVKESK. This CDR3 region has 14 residues. V was shortened by 4 bases and J by 0 bases, with 9 bases between the two germline ends. In nucleotides, the CDR3 is TGTGCCAGCAGCCGACAGCCAATGAACACTGAAGCTTTCTTT. Translated, it gives CASSRQPMNTEAFF. Drawing the rest from reference TRBV14 and TRBJ1-1, the complete variable domain is EAGVTQFPSHSVIEKGQTVTLRCDPISGHDNLYWYRRVMGKEIKFLLHFVKESKQDESGMPNNRFLAERTGGTYSTLKVQPAELEDSGVYFCASSRQPMNTEAFFGQGTRLTVV.

This sequence joins TRBV2 and TRBJ1-2; TRBD1 matches at 10 bases. CDR1 and CDR2 (germline): SNHLY, FYNNEI. J was trimmed by 4 bases and V by 8 bases; bases with no gene match: 7. The CDR3 totals 14 residues. The CDR3 reads CASAGTGVSYGYTF. CDR3 DNA: TGTGCCAGCGCCGGGACAGGGGTTTCCTATGGCTACACCTTC. Drawing the rest from reference TRBV2 and TRBJ1-2, the complete variable domain is EPEVTQTPSHQVTQMGQEVILRCVPISNHLYFYWYRQILGQKVEFLVSFYNNEISEKSEIFDDQFSVERPDGSNFTLKIRSTKLEDSAMYFCASAGTGVSYGYTFGSGTRLTVV.

As regards this clone: One end of the junction varies from germline; a read error may be responsible. The CDR3 sequence is CASSLEGGPYNEQFF. The CDR3 DNA reads as TGTGCTAGCAGCTTAGAGGGCGGGCCGTACAATGAGCAGTTCTTC. The chain links TRBV7-7 to TRBJ2-1; tentatively, D is TRBD2 (5 bases). Germline loops: CDR1 SSHAT, CDR2 FNYEAQ (reference sequence). The CDR3 length is 15 residues.

J is TRBJ2-1 and V is TRBV10-1; no clear D. The ends were cut back, 0 bases at V and 6 bases at J, with 9 bases in the middle. CDR3 size: 14 residues. Germline CDR1 and CDR2: WNHNN and SYGVQD (reference sequence). The CDR3 nucleotides are TGCGCCAGCAGTGAGTCTCAGGCAGCCAATGAGCAGTTCTTC. Translating it yields CASSESQAANEQFF.

This chain joins TRBV30 and TRBJ2-7; 7 bases fit TRBD1. Trimming took 3 bases from V and 0 from J; bases not matched to a gene: 8. The V gene's germline CDR1 is GTSNPN and CDR2 SVGIG (reference sequence). CDR3 length: 15 amino acids. Written as DNA, the CDR3 is TGTGCCTGGAGCCTGGGACAGTCGAGCTCCTACGAGCAGTACTTC. It specifies CAWSLGQSSSYEQYF.

This clone has a single count. CDR3 DNA sequence: TGTGCCAGCAGTGCCTCGGACCGGACACCGCCTGAAGCTTTCTTT. This encodes CASSASDRTPPEAFF. V gene TRBV25-1 combines with J gene TRBJ1-1, with D maybe TRBD1 (5 bases). The CDR3 has 15 residues. Germline assignment: CDR1 MGHDK and CDR2 SYGVNS. The ends were cut back, 4 bases at V and 6 bases at J, with 18 bases in the middle. Filled out from reference TRBV25-1 and TRBJ1-1, the complete variable domain reads EADIYQTPRYLVIGTGKKITLECSQTMGHDKMYWYQQDPGMELHLIHYSYGVNSTEKGDLSSESTVSRIRTEHFPLTLESARPSHTSQYLCASSASDRTPPEAFFGQGTRLTVV.

This rearrangement joins TRBV6-4 to TRBJ2-2, with 9 bases lining up with TRBD1. The CDR3 consists of 16 residues. V trimming: 0 bases; J trimming: 1 base; junction bases outside the gene matches: 0. Germline CDR1 MRHNA, CDR2 SNTAGT. In DNA, the CDR3 is TGTGCCAGCAGTGACTCGGGACAGGGGAACACCGGGGAGCTGTTTTTT. Translated, it gives CASSDSGQGNTGELFF.

This sequence joins TRBV5-1 and TRBJ2-1; 11 nucleotides agree with TRBD2. This CDR3 has 15 amino acids. Germline V CDR1 and CDR2: SGHRS, YFSETQ. Trimming cost V 4 bases and J 10 bases; bases outside gene matches: 10. CDR3 bases: TGCGCCAGCAGCCTACTAGCGGGGGCGGGAGGAGAGCAGTTCTTC. This translates into CASSLLAGAGGEQFF.

This clone was counted once. This chain uses TRBV30 with TRBJ1-2; D may be TRBD1 (5 bases). The CDR3 has 13 amino acids. Trimming removed 0 bases from V and 6 bases from J, with 11 bases in between. Germline values: CDR1 GTSNPN, CDR2 SVGIG (reference sequence). This CDR3 is CAWSVLSGHGYTF. The CDR3, as DNA: TGTGCCTGGAGTGTACTGTCAGGGCATGGCTACACCTTC.

The rearrangement joins TRBV27 to TRBJ1-2; D is perhaps TRBD1 (6 bases). The CDR3 is made up of 16 amino acids. CDR1 and CDR2 (germline): MNHEY, SMNVEV (reference sequence). V lost 5 bases, J lost 3 bases, and 19 bases lay in between. The CDR3 reads CASSNRAGVLYYGYTF. CDR3 in DNA: TGTGCCAGCAGTAACAGGGCAGGGGTATTGTACTATGGCTACACCTTC.